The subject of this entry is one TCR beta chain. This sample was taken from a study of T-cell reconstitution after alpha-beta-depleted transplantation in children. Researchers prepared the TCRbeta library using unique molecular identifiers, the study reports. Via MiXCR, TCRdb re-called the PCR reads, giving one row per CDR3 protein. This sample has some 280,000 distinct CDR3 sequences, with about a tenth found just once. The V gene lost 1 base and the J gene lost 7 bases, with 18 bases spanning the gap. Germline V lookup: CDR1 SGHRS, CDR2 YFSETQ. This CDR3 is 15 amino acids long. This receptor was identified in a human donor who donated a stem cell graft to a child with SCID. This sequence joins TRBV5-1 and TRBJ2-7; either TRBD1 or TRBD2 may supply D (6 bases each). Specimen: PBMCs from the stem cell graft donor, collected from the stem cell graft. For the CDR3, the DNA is TGCGCCAGCAGCTTGAAGGCAGGGGAGGCCTGGGAGCAGTACTTC. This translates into CASSLKAGEAWEQYF.